The next 25 T cell receptor beta chains were all read from a single sample in a study of blood T cell repertoires in COVID-19. Profiled with immunoSEQ multiplex PCR; TCRdb holds only in-frame clones, not every one. The top ten clones hold 8% to 10% of a sample with about 310,000 clones, approximately 90% of them seen once. The sequenced sample was PBMCs or T cells enriched from blood (not recorded which). These TCRs come from a woman aged 35 to 49 who had recovered from COVID-19.

The V call is TRBV11-1, the J call TRBJ1-4, with TRBD1 matching 8 bases. The CDR3 length is 15 residues. Unmatched junction bases numbered 10, after V lost 5 bases and J lost 8 bases. Germline lookup yields CDR1 SGHAT and CDR2 FQDESV (reference sequence). The CDR3: CASSPRQGNEEKLFF. The CDR3 DNA is TGTGCCAGCAGCCCACGACAGGGGAACGAAGAAAAACTGTTTTTT.

This chain's CDR3 is CASSMVTGANTGELFF. The CDR3 DNA follows: TGTGCCAGTAGTATGGTGACAGGGGCGAACACCGGGGAGCTGTTTTTT. The chain recombines TRBV19 with TRBJ2-2; 8 nucleotides match TRBD1. The CDR3 length is 16 residues. J was trimmed by 0 bases and V by 3 bases; bases with no gene match: 3. Germline V gives CDR1 LNHDA, CDR2 SQIVND (reference sequence).

This rearrangement joins TRBV24-1 to TRBJ2-1, with D possibly being TRBD1 (7 bases). CDR1 is KGHDR and CDR2 is SFDVKD in the germline V gene. The V end was cut by 7 bases, the J end by 4 bases, with 19 bases between. The CDR3 loop spans 16 amino acids. In DNA form, the CDR3 reads TGTGCCACCAGCAGCGGGTTGGGGGGACAGTACAATGAGCAGTTCTTC. Protein product: CATSSGLGGQYNEQFF.

V and J are TRBV27 and TRBJ2-1, with TRBD1 as a possible D gene (6 bases). V was shortened by 10 bases and J by 3 bases, with 16 bases between the two germline ends. This CDR3 region has 14 residues. Per germline, CDR1 MNHEY and CDR2 SMNVEV (reference sequence). In DNA, the CDR3 is TGTGCCACCACCGGGACACCATACTACAATGAGCAGTTCTTC. Translation gives CATTGTPYYNEQFF.

This clone was seen a single time. J is TRBJ2-7 and V is TRBV7-2, with TRBD1 matching 11 bases. In germline, CDR1 is SGHTA, CDR2 FQGNSA. Trimming removed 5 bases from V and 9 bases from J; junction bases left unmatched: 6. This CDR3 is built from 13 residues. The CDR3 protein is CASSMDRGRRQYF. The CDR3 DNA sequence: TGTGCCAGCAGCATGGACAGGGGGCGACGGCAGTACTTC.

The chain links TRBV7-9 to TRBJ1-4; 8 bases align to TRBD1. The germline V gene encodes CDR1 SEHNR and CDR2 FQNEAQ (reference sequence). The CDR3 covers 13 residues. V shed 0 bases and J 10 bases; nucleotides not matched to a gene: 1. CDR3 in amino acids: CASSLAQGAKLFF. The CDR3, as DNA: TGTGCCAGCAGCTTAGCGCAGGGGGCAAAACTGTTTTTT.

This chain joins TRBV18 and TRBJ1-3, with 11 bases that match TRBD1. The CDR3 runs to 17 residues. CDR1 is KGHSH and CDR2 is LQKENI in the germline V gene. The V gene end was trimmed by 4 bases and the J gene end by 0 bases; junction bases not matched to a gene: 5. The CDR3 spells CASSLGQGAVSGNTIYF. The DNA for the CDR3 is TGTGCCAGCTCACTAGGACAGGGGGCCGTCTCTGGAAACACCATATATTTT.

The rearrangement links TRBV4-1 to TRBJ1-3; D may be TRBD1 (5 bases). The V end was cut by 0 bases, the J end by 4 bases, with 10 bases between. Per germline, CDR1 MGHRA and CDR2 YSYEKL. The CDR3 totals 15 residues. CDR3 coding DNA: TGCGCCAGCAGCCAAGATCAGGACACCGGAAACACCATATATTTT. Amino acid sequence: CASSQDQDTGNTIYF.

V gene TRBV18 combines with J gene TRBJ1-1, with 10 bases fitting TRBD1. The V and J ends lost 4 bases and 0 bases, in that order; junction bases with no gene match: 2. CDR1 is KGHSH, CDR2 LQKENI, per germline. The CDR3 extends over 15 amino acids. The chain's CDR3 is CASSRGQGMNTEAFF. CDR3 in DNA: TGTGCCAGCTCACGGGGACAGGGGATGAACACTGAAGCTTTCTTT.

The V gene is TRBV28, the J gene TRBJ1-4; possible D gene TRBD1, 6 bases. Germline CDR1 MDHEN, CDR2 SYDVKM. This CDR3 has 14 amino acids. V was clipped by 6 bases and J by 2 bases, with 10 bases between them. CDR3 sequence: CASSLGGTNEKLFF. In nucleotides, the CDR3 is TGTGCCAGCAGCTTAGGGGGGACTAATGAAAAACTGTTTTTT.

This sequence joins TRBV7-9 and TRBJ2-1; 9 nucleotides align to TRBD2. V shed 1 base, J shed 4 bases, and the junction held 11 bases outside the gene matches. The CDR3 runs 18 residues. Germline CDR1 SEHNR, CDR2 FQNEAQ (reference sequence). CDR3 nucleotides: TGTGCCAGCAGCTTAGGGAGAGGGCGGGGGGGCCCTTACAATGAGCAGTTCTTC. This gives the protein CASSLGRGRGGPYNEQFF.

This clone was observed a single time. The chain employs TRBV2 and TRBJ1-2; 10 bases are shared with TRBD1. The CDR3 runs to 14 residues. The junction had 6 bases not matched to a gene; V was cut back by 7 bases and J by 4 bases. Germline V gives CDR1 SNHLY, CDR2 FYNNEI. As DNA, the CDR3 is TGTGCCAGCAACGACAGGGGGCGCGCCTATGGCTACACCTTC. Amino acid sequence: CASNDRGRAYGYTF.

The rearrangement joins TRBV9 to TRBJ2-1; unclear D gene. Trimming left V 0 bases short and J 9 bases short, with 7 bases between. The CDR3 spans 12 residues. CDR1 and CDR2 (germline): SGDLS, YYNGEE. The DNA of the CDR3 is TGTGCCAGCAGCGTAGATAGAGCTGAGCAGTTCTTC. Translation: CASSVDRAEQFF.

The chain combines TRBV4-2 with TRBJ2-1, with D possibly TRBD2 on 7 matching bases. V was clipped by 0 bases and J by 3 bases, with 15 bases between them. The CDR3 is 17 residues long. Germline assignment: CDR1 LGHNA and CDR2 YNFKEQ. The CDR3 region is CASSQDPGGPFYNEQFF. The CDR3 bases are TGTGCCAGCAGCCAAGACCCCGGGGGGCCATTCTACAATGAGCAGTTCTTC.

Concerning this clone itself: Other DNA sequences from this sample encode an identical CDR3 as well. The chain uses TRBV9 and TRBJ2-3; D remains unclear. CDR1 SGDLS and CDR2 YYNGEE come from the germline V gene. V gave up 2 bases and J gave up 5 bases, with 9 bases separating them. The CDR3 sequence is 13 residues long. CDR3 loop: CASSVGPGDTQYF. CDR3 in DNA: TGTGCCAGCAGCGTGGGCCCCGGAGATACGCAGTATTTT.

The chain couples TRBV27 to TRBJ2-1; 7 bases fit TRBD2. This CDR3 has 16 amino acids. The ends lost 2 bases at V and 7 bases at J; junction bases unmatched: 11. In germline, CDR1 is MNHEY, CDR2 SMNVEV (reference sequence). The CDR3 here is CASSLKFSVGGNEQFF. The CDR3 DNA follows: TGTGCCAGCAGTTTAAAGTTCTCAGTGGGAGGGAATGAGCAGTTCTTC.

The V gene is TRBV28, the J gene TRBJ1-5; unclear D gene. Trimming shortened V by 3 bases and J by 6 bases, and 12 bases separated the two germline ends. The CDR3 is made up of 14 amino acids. Germline V gives CDR1 MDHEN, CDR2 SYDVKM. CDR3 residues: CASSLVYEAQPQHF. Written as DNA, the CDR3 is TGTGCCAGCAGTTTGGTGTATGAAGCTCAGCCCCAGCATTTT.

With respect to this clone: This sample also contains other DNA sequences that code for the same CDR3. Here the CDR3 DNA reads TGTGCCAGCAGTGAACAGGGCTACGAGCAGTACTTC. Its protein is CASSEQGYEQYF. The genes are TRBV6-1 and TRBJ2-7; weak D call: TRBD1 (5 bases). CDR3 length: 12 residues. Trimming pared 2 bases from V and 3 bases from J, leaving 5 bases between. Germline CDR1 MNHNS, CDR2 SASEGT.

The chain joins TRBV5-1 to TRBJ2-7; 11 positions agree with TRBD2. This CDR3 has 16 amino acids. Per the germline V gene, CDR1 is SGHRS and CDR2 is YFSETQ. V gave up 6 bases and J gave up 2 bases; unmatched junction bases: 10. This CDR3 reads CASTPLAGEGTYEQYF. The DNA for the CDR3 is TGCGCCAGCACCCCACTAGCGGGAGAAGGAACCTACGAGCAGTACTTC.

The rearrangement joins TRBV28 to TRBJ2-7; 8 bases line up with TRBD1. The CDR3 is 15 residues long. Germline loops: CDR1 MDHEN, CDR2 SYDVKM. The ends lost 2 bases at V and 4 bases at J; junction bases unmatched: 7. CDR3 nucleotides: TGTGCCAGCAGTTTACTACCAGGGGGCAATTACGAGCAGTACTTC. Translating gives CASSLLPGGNYEQYF. Supplemented by reference TRBV28 and TRBJ2-7, the full variable domain reads DVKVTQSSRYLVKRTGEKVFLECVQDMDHENMFWYRQDPGLGLRLIYFSYDVKMKEKGDIPEGYSVSREKKERFSLILESASTNQTSMYLCASSLLPGGNYEQYFGPGTRLTVT.

V usage is TRBV5-4 and J usage is TRBJ1-4, with D unclear. Germline loops: CDR1 SGHNT, CDR2 YYREEE (reference sequence). V lost 3 bases and J lost 8, with 14 bases in between. This CDR3 comprises 14 residues. For the CDR3, the DNA is TGTGCCAGCAGCTCGGCCCCGAGAGGGGAAAAACTGTTTTTT. Translation gives CASSSAPRGEKLFF.

V and J are TRBV9 and TRBJ2-1; possible D gene TRBD2, 6 bases. Trimming stripped 4 bases from V and 6 bases from J, with 14 bases between. The germline CDR1 and CDR2 sequences are SGDLS and YYNGEE. CDR3 length: 14 amino acids. CDR3 nucleotide sequence: TGTGCCAGCAGCCTACAGGTGGGGGGCAATGAGCAGTTCTTC. Residues: CASSLQVGGNEQFF.

The rearrangement uses TRBV9 and TRBJ1-1; 11 bases match TRBD1. The V gene end was trimmed by 4 bases and the J gene end by 6 bases; junction bases not matched to a gene: 2. The length of the CDR3 is 13 residues. Germline V gene sequence: CDR1 SGDLS, CDR2 YYNGEE. CDR3 DNA: TGTGCCAGCAGCAAGGACAGGGGGCCTGAAGCTTTCTTT. Protein sequence: CASSKDRGPEAFF.

The chain recombines TRBV7-8 with TRBJ2-3, with 9 positions matching TRBD2. The V segment lost 1 base and the J segment 2 bases; nucleotides outside the gene matches: 7. The CDR3 sequence is 17 residues long. Germline V gene sequence: CDR1 SGHVS, CDR2 FQNEAQ. The CDR3 region has the DNA TGTGCCAGCAGCTTAGATCGAGCGGGAGGACTCACAGATACGCAGTATTTT. Its translation: CASSLDRAGGLTDTQYF.

This clone was recorded only once. The V call is TRBV27, the J call TRBJ1-6, with D possibly TRBD1 on 6 matching bases. The germline V gene encodes CDR1 MNHEY and CDR2 SMNVEV (reference sequence). CDR3 length equals 16 residues. Trimming took 4 bases from V and 9 from J, leaving 19 bases between them. The CDR3 sequence: CASSSSGTLWGSPLHF. The CDR3 DNA reads as TGTGCCAGCAGTTCCTCCGGGACACTTTGGGGTTCACCCCTCCACTTT.